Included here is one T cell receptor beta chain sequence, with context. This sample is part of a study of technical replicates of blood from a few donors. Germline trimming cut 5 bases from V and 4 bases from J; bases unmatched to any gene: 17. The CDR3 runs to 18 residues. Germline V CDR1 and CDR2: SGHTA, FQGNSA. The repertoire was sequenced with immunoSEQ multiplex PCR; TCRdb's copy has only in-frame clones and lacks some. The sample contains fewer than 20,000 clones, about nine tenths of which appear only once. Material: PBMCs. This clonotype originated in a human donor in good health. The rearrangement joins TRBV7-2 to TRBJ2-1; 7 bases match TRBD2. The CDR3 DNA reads TGTGCCAGCAGCCCCGCCCCCCTGGGGGAGGGCGGATACAATGAGCAGTTCTTC. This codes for CASSPAPLGEGGYNEQFF.